The 14 T cell receptor beta chains below were found in one sample sequenced in a study of cytomegalovirus exposure and HLA in healthy donors. The PCR ran on 60 Vbeta and 13 Jbeta primers. Using immunoSEQ multiplex PCR, the repertoire was profiled, and TCRdb retains in-frame clones only, with some absent. This sample has tens of thousands of clones, with approximately 71% found just once. Sequencing was performed on PBMCs. The receptor source for this set is a man aged 55 to 70 in good health and CMV-seropositive.

This clone is a singleton in its sample. V gene TRBV27 combines with J gene TRBJ1-2; the match to TRBD1 covers 9 bases. This CDR3 contains 15 residues. V was clipped by 6 bases and J by 1 base; unmatched bases: 6. The germline CDR1 and CDR2 sequences are MNHEY and SMNVEV (reference sequence). DNA for the CDR3: TGTGCCAGCAGCTCCCCGGGACAGGGTAACTATGGCTACACCTTC. Its protein product is CASSSPGQGNYGYTF.

CDR3 loop: CASSFQGYSTDTQYF. CDR3 nucleotide sequence: TGCGCCAGCAGCTTTCAGGGTTATAGCACAGATACGCAGTATTTT. The rearrangement links TRBV5-1 to TRBJ2-3; possible D gene TRBD1, 5 bases. This CDR3 comprises 15 residues. V was shortened by 2 bases and J by 0 bases, with 10 bases between the two germline ends. The germline CDR1 and CDR2 sequences are SGHRS and YFSETQ.

V is TRBV11-3 and J is TRBJ2-2; D might be TRBD1 (5 bases). Trimming took 3 bases from V and 7 from J, leaving 9 bases between them. Germline V gene data show CDR1 as SGHNT and CDR2 as YENEEA. CDR3 length equals 13 residues. The CDR3 DNA reads TGTGCCAGCAGCTTTGGTAGGGGCGGGGAGCTGTTTTTT. It translates to CASSFGRGGELFF.

V and J are TRBV27 and TRBJ2-7, with 8 bases matching TRBD1. The V gene end was trimmed by 2 bases and the J gene end by 5 bases; junction bases not matched to a gene: 5. Germline V CDR1 and CDR2: MNHEY, SMNVEV (reference sequence). This CDR3 comprises 14 residues. The CDR3 DNA reads as TGTGCCAGCAGTTTAAGGGCCAGGGGGCACGAGCAGTACTTC. Its translation: CASSLRARGHEQYF.

Here the CDR3 reads CASSLAGQGDDTQYF. CDR3 in DNA: TGCGCCAGCAGCTTGGCCGGGCAGGGTGACGATACGCAGTATTTT. V usage is TRBV5-1 and J usage is TRBJ2-3; a weak D match, TRBD1 (5 bases). Trimming stripped 0 bases from V and 6 bases from J, with 14 bases between. The CDR3 is made up of 15 amino acids. CDR1 is SGHRS, CDR2 YFSETQ, per germline.

This chain links TRBV5-8 with TRBJ1-4; TRBD1 matches 7 bases. V shed 0 bases, J shed 12 bases, and the junction held 8 bases outside the gene matches. Germline lookup yields CDR1 SGHTS and CDR2 YDEGEE. This CDR3 is 14 amino acids long. The CDR3 sequence: CASSLVTGSEQLFF. As DNA, the CDR3 is TGTGCCAGCAGCTTGGTGACAGGGTCCGAGCAACTGTTTTTT.

The chain recombines TRBV13 with TRBJ2-1; D is uncertain. The CDR3 sequence is 14 residues long. The germline V gene has CDR1 PRHDT and CDR2 FYEKMQ (reference sequence). The V and J ends lost 5 bases and 6 bases respectively, with 14 bases between them. CDR3 region: CASSPRTWSNEQFF. The CDR3 DNA reads TGTGCCAGCAGCCCCAGAACCTGGAGCAATGAGCAGTTCTTC.

The chain employs TRBV4-1 and TRBJ2-1; TRBD2 agrees at 8 bases. J gave up 6 bases and V 0 bases, and 7 bases lay outside the gene matches. Germline V gene lookup returns CDR1 MGHRA and CDR2 YSYEKL. CDR3 length: 16 amino acids. In DNA form, the CDR3 reads TGCGCCAGCAGCCAAGATCAAGCGGGAGCGGGCAATGAGCAGTTCTTC. Protein sequence: CASSQDQAGAGNEQFF.

In its sample, this clone is medium-sized. This chain connects TRBV5-6 to TRBJ2-7; tentatively, D is TRBD1 (6 bases). The V end lost 6 bases, the J end lost 3 bases, and 13 bases lay between the germline ends. Germline V gene sequence: CDR1 SGHDT, CDR2 YYEEEE. This CDR3 has 13 residues. CDR3 nucleotides: TGTGCCAGCAACCAGTACAGGGACTACGAGCAGTACTTC. Protein sequence: CASNQYRDYEQYF.

In this sample, this clone turned up a few times. The J gene is TRBJ1-1, the V gene TRBV6-1, with D unclear. This CDR3 contains 14 residues. Germline assignment: CDR1 MNHNS and CDR2 SASEGT. The V end was cut by 3 bases, the J end by 3 bases, with 11 bases between. The CDR3 here is CASSEVRGDTEAFF. The CDR3 DNA reads as TGTGCCAGCAGTGAGGTTAGAGGCGACACTGAAGCTTTCTTT.

This chain connects TRBV5-1 to TRBJ2-3; 10 bases agree with TRBD2. V lost 1 base to trimming and J lost 2 bases; unmatched junction nucleotides: 4. CDR1 and CDR2 from the germline V gene are SGHRS and YFSETQ. The CDR3 runs 16 residues. CDR3 sequence reads: CASSLKLAGLTDTQYF. The CDR3 bases are TGCGCCAGCAGCTTGAAACTAGCGGGGCTCACAGATACGCAGTATTTT.

This sequence joins TRBV7-8 and TRBJ2-5; 11 bases align to TRBD2. V shed 5 bases, J shed 2 bases, and the junction held 4 bases outside the gene matches. CDR3 length: 15 residues. CDR1 and CDR2 (germline): SGHVS, FQNEAQ. The DNA of the CDR3 is TGTGCCAGCAGCGATAGCGGGAGGGAGCAAGAGACCCAGTACTTC. Translated, it gives CASSDSGREQETQYF.

The chain links TRBV5-1 to TRBJ2-1; the match to TRBD2 covers 11 bases. The germline V gene has CDR1 SGHRS and CDR2 YFSETQ. The CDR3 is 17 residues long. J gave up 7 bases and V 3 bases, and 12 bases lay outside the gene matches. For the CDR3, the DNA is TGCGCCAGCAGCTCCGAGACTAGCGGGGCCAGAGTGAATGAGCAGTTCTTC. This sequence encodes CASSSETSGARVNEQFF.

The chain employs TRBV11-2 and TRBJ1-2; D not resolved. Per the germline V gene, CDR1 is SGHAT and CDR2 is FQNNGV. The V end lost 5 bases, the J end lost 3 bases, and 10 bases lay between the germline ends. The CDR3 loop spans 13 amino acids. CDR3 sequence: CASSPNPDYGYTF. CDR3 bases: TGTGCCAGCAGCCCAAACCCGGACTATGGCTACACCTTC.